The 14 T cell receptor beta chains presented below share a single source sample, sequenced in a study of shared clonotypes between healthy human individuals. The method was immunoSEQ multiplex PCR; TCRdb's version includes in-frame clones alone and lacks a portion of them. This sample has roughly 500,000 clones, with more than 95% found just once. The sample consisted of naive CD4+ T cells sorted from blood. Subset here: CD45RA+ positively selected. The receptors shown here come from a woman aged 30 to 39 in good health.

V and J are TRBV5-1 and TRBJ1-2; a possible D gene is TRBD1 (5 bases). Trimming stripped 4 bases from V and 4 bases from J, with 20 bases between. The CDR3 totals 16 residues. Per the germline V gene, CDR1 is SGHRS and CDR2 is YFSETQ. CDR3 sequence reads: CASSDQGFSSFYGYTF. CDR3 coding DNA: TGCGCCAGCAGCGATCAGGGTTTCTCCTCCTTCTATGGCTACACCTTC.

This clone was counted once. The J gene is TRBJ2-7, the V gene TRBV5-1; 12 nucleotides agree with TRBD1. Germline-derived CDR1 and CDR2 are SGHRS and YFSETQ. The CDR3 length is 14 residues. With V trimmed by 3 bases and J by 7 bases, 5 bases remained unmatched. The CDR3, as DNA: TGCGCCAGCAGCTCCGGGACAGGGGGCCTTGAGCAGTACTTC. The encoded protein is CASSSGTGGLEQYF.

The J gene is TRBJ2-5, the V gene TRBV2; D is ambiguous. Germline CDR1 reads SNHLY; CDR2 reads FYNNEI. The CDR3 spans 10 residues. V gave up 7 bases and J gave up 2 bases, with 2 bases separating them. The CDR3 protein is CASKQETQYF. The CDR3 DNA is TGTGCCAGCAAGCAAGAGACCCAGTACTTC. Full variable domain (rest looked up from reference TRBV2 and TRBJ2-5): EPEVTQTPSHQVTQMGQEVILRCVPISNHLYFYWYRQILGQKVEFLVSFYNNEISEKSEIFDDQFSVERPDGSNFTLKIRSTKLEDSAMYFCASKQETQYFGPGTRLLVL.

V gene TRBV28 combines with J gene TRBJ2-3, with a weak D call TRBD2 (6 bases). V was shortened by 10 bases and J by 4 bases, with 12 bases between the two germline ends. The V gene's germline CDR1 is MDHEN and CDR2 SYDVKM. This CDR3 has 12 amino acids. CDR3 DNA sequence: TGTGCCACCGGCGGGGCGCCAGATACGCAGTATTTT. Its translation is CATGGAPDTQYF.

This chain connects TRBV28 to TRBJ2-7; 10 nucleotides align to TRBD2. CDR3 length: 17 amino acids. With 5 bases clipped from V and 5 bases from J, the junction kept 15 bases outside the gene matches. Germline V gene sequence: CDR1 MDHEN, CDR2 SYDVKM. This CDR3 reads CASSAPGTGTSADEQYF. CDR3 bases: TGTGCCAGCAGTGCCCCTGGTACCGGGACTAGCGCCGACGAGCAGTACTTC.

The V and J genes are TRBV27 and TRBJ2-7, with 7 positions matching TRBD1. This CDR3 is 13 amino acids long. CDR1 is MNHEY and CDR2 is SMNVEV in the germline V gene (reference sequence). V shed 6 bases and J 6 bases; nucleotides not matched to a gene: 8. CDR3 sequence: CASRATRGREQYF. CDR3 sequence (DNA): TGTGCCAGCAGGGCGACAAGGGGGCGCGAGCAGTACTTC.

The chain employs TRBV28 and TRBJ2-7; TRBD2 agrees at 7 bases. The V and J ends lost 6 bases and 1 base, in that order; junction bases with no gene match: 18. The germline V gene has CDR1 MDHEN and CDR2 SYDVKM. The CDR3 has 18 residues. CDR3 coding DNA: TGTGCCAGCAGCCCAAACGGGCGCGGGACTATTAAGTCCTACGAGCAGTACTTC. Translation gives CASSPNGRGTIKSYEQYF. The whole variable domain, remainder taken from reference TRBV28 and TRBJ2-7, is DVKVTQSSRYLVKRTGEKVFLECVQDMDHENMFWYRQDPGLGLRLIYFSYDVKMKEKGDIPEGYSVSREKKERFSLILESASTNQTSMYLCASSPNGRGTIKSYEQYFGPGTRLTVT.

This chain joins TRBV7-6 and TRBJ2-3; D unclear. CDR3 length: 14 amino acids. The germline V and J ends were trimmed by 5 bases and 3 bases, with 12 bases remaining between them. Germline V lookup: CDR1 SGHVS, CDR2 FNYEAQ. The CDR3 region is CASSPVGLTDTQYF. CDR3 DNA sequence: TGTGCCAGCAGCCCGGTGGGGTTAACAGATACGCAGTATTTT.

CDR3 in amino acids: CASSPRQGGGTGANVLTF. The CDR3 DNA follows: TGTGCCAGCAGCCCCCGGCAAGGGGGGGGGACTGGGGCCAACGTCCTGACTTTC. V and J are TRBV11-1 and TRBJ2-6; D is possibly TRBD2 (7 bases). Germline V gene sequence: CDR1 SGHAT, CDR2 FQDESV (reference sequence). The CDR3 contains 18 residues. V lost 5 bases to trimming and J lost 2 bases, with 19 bases between them.

The V call is TRBV4-1, the J call TRBJ2-5, with 10 bases matching TRBD2. There are 17 residues in the CDR3. Trimming removed 1 base from V and 2 bases from J; junction bases left unmatched: 7. Germline CDR1 and CDR2: MGHRA and YSYEKL. The CDR3 region is CASSQGNLAGDQETQYF. The CDR3 coding sequence is TGCGCCAGCAGCCAAGGAAATCTAGCGGGAGATCAAGAGACCCAGTACTTC.

The gene calls are TRBV19 and TRBJ1-5; 7 nucleotides match TRBD1. The CDR3 consists of 15 residues. In germline, CDR1 is LNHDA, CDR2 SQIVND (reference sequence). V dropped 6 bases and J dropped 7; count of bases not matched to a gene: 12. CDR3 residues: CASSQSPGQYQPQHF. CDR3 bases: TGTGCCAGTAGCCAATCACCGGGACAGTACCAGCCCCAGCATTTT. Combining the CDR3 with reference TRBV19 and TRBJ1-5 gives the whole variable domain DGGITQSPKYLFRKEGQNVTLSCEQNLNHDAMYWYRQDPGQGLRLIYYSQIVNDFQKGDIAEGYSVSREKKESFPLTVTSAQKNPTAFYLCASSQSPGQYQPQHFGDGTRLSIL.

This clone showed up just once. The chain recombines TRBV28 with TRBJ2-1; 14 nucleotides align to TRBD2. V was pared by 5 bases and J by 4 bases, with 10 bases of the junction left unmatched. CDR1 and CDR2 from the germline V gene are MDHEN and SYDVKM. There are 18 residues in the CDR3. CDR3 sequence: CASSRPGLAGERYNEQFF. In DNA form, the CDR3 reads TGTGCCAGCAGTCGACCGGGACTAGCGGGAGAGAGATACAATGAGCAGTTCTTC.

This sequence joins TRBV15 and TRBJ1-2; no clear D. The CDR3 contains 14 residues. V shed 0 bases and J shed 8 bases, with 13 bases lying between them. Germline-derived CDR1 and CDR2 are LNHNV and YYDKDF (reference sequence). CDR3 loop: CATSRDAPSRGYTF. CDR3 DNA sequence: TGTGCCACCAGCAGAGATGCCCCCTCCCGAGGCTACACCTTC.

The chain couples TRBV27 to TRBJ2-6; no clear D. Germline V gives CDR1 MNHEY, CDR2 SMNVEV (reference sequence). The CDR3 is made up of 15 amino acids. With 4 bases removed from V and 0 bases from J, the gap between germline ends came to 7 bases. The CDR3 protein is CASSYILSGANVLTF. DNA for the CDR3: TGTGCCAGCAGTTACATCCTCTCTGGGGCCAACGTCCTGACTTTC.